Sequencing of this T cell receptor (beta chain) was carried out in a study of T cells in narcolepsy. On the study more broadly: Patients with NT1 or NT2 and healthy control donors were enrolled. Study-wide results and limits: Autoreactive clonotypes reportedly recurred in blood of same and different patients, not controls. Some memory CD4+ repertoires had no autoreactive clone sequences.

Trimming cost V 5 bases and J 2 bases; bases outside gene matches: 7. Germline-derived CDR1 and CDR2 are MNHEY and SMNVEV (reference sequence). The CDR3 consists of 15 residues. Regarding this clone: Its antigen is not known.

Repertoires were generated with immunoSEQ multiplex PCR, while TCRdb's copy carries only in-frame clones and drops some. Of around 27,000 clones in the sample, approximately 80% were seen once. V gene TRBV27 combines with J gene TRBJ2-7, with 9 bases identical to TRBD1. The receptor was isolated from a human donor with narcolepsy. Source material: CD45RA- memory CD4+ T cells from PBMCs. CDR3 loop: CASSPTGTGPYEQYF. The CDR3 bases are TGTGCCAGCAGTCCAACCGGGACAGGGCCCTACGAGCAGTACTTC.